A single sample is the source of the 18 T cell receptor beta chains below, sequenced in a study of Ad26.COV2.S vaccination and SARS-CoV-2 variants. Treatment: roughly 19 received Ad26.COV2.S at low or high dose, single or two shots; roughly five received placebo; per-sample allocation not given. Sampling took place 63 days after the first vaccine or placebo injection. The data were produced by immunoSEQ multiplex PCR, yet TCRdb's version contains in-frame clones alone and is incomplete. The sample includes more than 300,000 clones, about 87% of them seen just once. The material sequenced was peripheral blood, taken in a trial of Ad26.COV2.S vaccine versus placebo. The receptors stem from a person between 18 and 65 years old who received the Ad26.COV2.S COVID-19 vaccine or a placebo.

The chain combines TRBV6-4 with TRBJ2-1; no definite D call. The germline V gene encodes CDR1 MRHNA and CDR2 SNTAGT. The CDR3 runs to 15 residues. The V end was cut by 2 bases, the J end by 0 bases, with 8 bases between. The CDR3 DNA reads TGTGCCAGCAGTGACGGGTCTAACTCCTACAATGAGCAGTTCTTC. This codes for CASSDGSNSYNEQFF.

The chain couples TRBV4-1 to TRBJ2-5; D may be TRBD1 (5 bases). The germline gives CDR1 MGHRA, CDR2 YSYEKL. The CDR3 length is 15 residues. V lost 0 bases and J lost 5, with 13 bases in between. The chain's CDR3 is CASSQEGHLGETQYF. The DNA for the CDR3 is TGCGCCAGCAGCCAAGAGGGGCATTTGGGTGAGACCCAGTACTTC.

Only one count was recorded for this clone. This rearrangement joins TRBV5-1 to TRBJ1-3; 7 bases agree with TRBD1. The CDR3 sequence is 15 residues long. Per germline, CDR1 SGHRS and CDR2 YFSETQ. J lost 1 base, V lost 3 bases, and 4 bases had no gene match. The CDR3 here is CASSSLTGSGNTIYF. Written as DNA, the CDR3 is TGCGCCAGCAGCTCGTTGACAGGGTCTGGAAACACCATATATTTT.

This chain connects TRBV30 to TRBJ2-2, with 7 bases matching TRBD1. The germline CDR1 and CDR2 sequences are GTSNPN and SVGIG (reference sequence). This CDR3 region has 14 residues. The junction had 7 bases not matched to a gene; V was cut back by 5 bases and J by 4 bases. The CDR3 DNA reads as TGTGCCTGGGGAGACAGGGTCGCCACCGGGGAGCTGTTTTTT. Its protein is CAWGDRVATGELFF.

J is TRBJ1-5 and V is TRBV6-6, with TRBD1 identical over 8 bases. The CDR3 contains 14 residues. Germline V gives CDR1 MNHNY, CDR2 SVGAGI (reference sequence). After removal of 2 bases from V and 8 bases from J, the junction contained 5 bases not matched to a gene. The CDR3 loop is CASSYLDRVEPQHF. The CDR3 DNA follows: TGTGCCAGCAGTTACCTGGACAGGGTGGAGCCCCAGCATTTT.

This chain links TRBV12-3 or TRBV12-4 with TRBJ2-7; possibly TRBD1 for D (6 bases). This CDR3 spans 13 amino acids. Trimming removed 6 bases from V and 2 bases from J, with 11 bases in between. The CDR3 is CASSGQTTYEQYF. DNA of the CDR3: TGTGCCAGCAGCGGACAGACGACCTACGAGCAGTACTTC.

The DNA for the CDR3 is TGTGCCAGCAGACTCGGGTCAGGGGTCTACGAGCAGTACTTC. Translating gives CASRLGSGVYEQYF. This sequence joins TRBV27 and TRBJ2-7, with D perhaps matching TRBD1 (6 bases). CDR3 length: 14 amino acids. CDR1 and CDR2 from the germline V gene are MNHEY and SMNVEV (reference sequence). The V end was cut by 6 bases, the J end by 3 bases, with 15 bases between.

The chain carries TRBV7-2 and TRBJ1-1; D uncertain. The CDR3 extends over 14 amino acids. The V gene lost 5 bases and the J gene lost 5 bases, with 15 bases spanning the gap. Looked up from germline, CDR1 is SGHTA and CDR2 is FQGNSA. CDR3 DNA: TGTGCCAGCAGCCCCTCAGGCCTGGGGACTGAAGCTTTCTTT. This codes for CASSPSGLGTEAFF.

The rearrangement uses TRBV19 and TRBJ1-2; D not resolved. V lost 2 bases and J 2 bases, leaving 9 bases between the germline ends. Per the germline V gene, CDR1 is LNHDA and CDR2 is SQIVND (reference sequence). CDR3 length: 14 residues. The chain's CDR3 is CASSISRANYGYTF. The CDR3 DNA is TGTGCCAGTAGTATATCCCGGGCCAACTATGGCTACACCTTC.

The rearrangement joins TRBV6-2 or TRBV6-3 to TRBJ2-1; 10 bases fit TRBD2. Germline V gene sequence: CDR1 MNHEY, CDR2 SVGEGT. CDR3 size: 16 residues. The V gene end was trimmed by 5 bases and the J gene end by 8 bases; junction bases not matched to a gene: 12. Here the CDR3 reads CASSQARASGSYEQFF. The CDR3 nucleotides read TGTGCCAGCAGTCAGGCCCGGGCTAGCGGGAGTTATGAGCAGTTCTTC.

This chain joins TRBV19 and TRBJ1-1, with D possibly TRBD1 on 5 matching bases. V was cut by 9 bases and J by 11 bases, with 25 bases left in between. Per the germline V gene, CDR1 is LNHDA and CDR2 is SQIVND (reference sequence). The CDR3 is made up of 14 amino acids. The chain's CDR3 is CASNPTPAGGEAFF. DNA of the CDR3: TGTGCCAGCAATCCCACTCCGGCGGGGGGGGAGGCTTTCTTT.

The CDR3 reads CASSLAHSSTDTQYF. Here the CDR3 DNA reads TGTGCCAGCAGCTTAGCGCATTCTAGCACAGATACGCAGTATTTT. V and J are TRBV7-6 and TRBJ2-3; no clear D. The CDR3 is 15 residues long. Trimming removed 0 bases at V and 0 bases at J, with 7 bases between. CDR1 is SGHVS and CDR2 is FNYEAQ in the germline V gene.

The DNA of the CDR3 is TGTGCCATCAGTAAGGGACAGGAAAGCTCCTACGAGCAGTACTTC. It specifies CAISKGQESSYEQYF. This chain uses TRBV10-3 with TRBJ2-7, with 8 bases aligning to TRBD1. The junction had 6 bases not matched to a gene; V was cut back by 5 bases and J by 0 bases. The CDR3 consists of 15 residues. Germline-derived CDR1 and CDR2 are ENHRY and SYGVKD.

The chain couples TRBV11-2 to TRBJ2-5; 7 bases line up with TRBD1. The germline V gene encodes CDR1 SGHAT and CDR2 FQNNGV. Trimming cost V 4 bases and J 5 bases; bases outside gene matches: 4. The CDR3 contains 13 residues. CDR3 protein: CASSSGQRETQYF. CDR3 bases: TGTGCCAGCAGCTCGGGACAGAGGGAGACCCAGTACTTC.

V and J are TRBV4-2 and TRBJ1-2; 12 nucleotides line up with TRBD1. The V gene end was trimmed by 0 bases and the J gene end by 1 base; junction bases not matched to a gene: 9. The CDR3 is 19 amino acids. The germline V gene has CDR1 LGHNA and CDR2 YNFKEQ. The CDR3 here is CASSQDPQGQGANNYGYTF. CDR3 DNA sequence: TGTGCCAGCAGCCAAGATCCACAGGGACAGGGGGCAAATAACTATGGCTACACCTTC.

This chain connects TRBV10-3 to TRBJ2-1, with D tentatively TRBD1 (6 bases). The CDR3 length is 11 residues. Germline V CDR1 and CDR2: ENHRY, SYGVKD. V was shortened by 8 bases and J by 10 bases, with 12 bases between the two germline ends. The CDR3 nucleotides read TGTGCCATCGCAGGGGTAGAGGAGCAGTTCTTC. This translates into CAIAGVEEQFF.

The chain carries TRBV15 and TRBJ2-7; D not certain. Germline V gives CDR1 LNHNV, CDR2 YYDKDF (reference sequence). There are 15 residues in the CDR3. Between the trimmed V and J ends, which lost 0 bases and 4 bases, there was a span of 13 bases. DNA of the CDR3: TGTGCCACCAGCAGAGATTTGTACTCTTGGTACGAGCAGTACTTC. Translated: CATSRDLYSWYEQYF.

This clone appeared once. This chain uses TRBV7-9 with TRBJ2-5; a weak D match, TRBD1 (6 bases). The CDR3 contains 15 residues. Germline assignment: CDR1 SEHNR and CDR2 FQNEAQ (reference sequence). V lost 1 base and J lost 3, with 12 bases in between. The CDR3 reads CASSLVLQGKETQYF. The CDR3 nucleotides are TGTGCCAGCAGCTTAGTCCTCCAGGGGAAAGAGACCCAGTACTTC.